The clone carrying this T cell receptor beta chain occurred once. This CDR3 has 14 residues. Germline V gene lookup returns CDR1 SGHRS and CDR2 YFSETQ. The ends were cut back, 4 bases at V and 3 bases at J, with 11 bases in the middle. This specimen comes from a study of Ad26.COV2.S vaccination and SARS-CoV-2 variants. Clones were read by immunoSEQ multiplex PCR, and TCRdb kept only the in-frame ones, dropping some. The sample holds hundreds of thousands of clones, roughly 91% seen once. Treatment here: roughly 19 received Ad26.COV2.S at low or high dose, single or two shots; about five received placebo; per-sample allocation not given. Collection of samples fell on day 63 after the first vaccine or placebo injection. Donor was an adult aged 18-55 years in Boston.

The clonotype was recovered from a person aged 18-65 years who received the Ad26.COV2.S COVID-19 vaccine or a placebo. The genes are TRBV5-1 and TRBJ2-1; TRBD2 might be the D (6 bases). This specimen was peripheral blood, taken in a trial of Ad26.COV2.S vaccine versus placebo. The DNA of the CDR3 is TGCGCCAGCAGCAACGGCGGGGACTACAATGAGCAGTTCTTC. Translating gives CASSNGGDYNEQFF.